These 15 T cell receptor beta chains share one sample of origin, sequenced in a study of blood T cell repertoires in COVID-19 (TCRdb year 2020). The library came from the immunoSEQ multiplex PCR assay. This is the immuneACCESS table as TCRdb keeps it, with only in-frame sequences that have V and J called. A part of the clones is gone; compared with another copy, unresolved V genes explain less than half, and the rest is unexplained. In this sample the table shows around 59,000 clones, more than 75% of which occur a single time. The ten largest clones add up to roughly 7% of the sample. The sequenced sample was peripheral blood. These receptors all stem from a man aged 60 to 75 with acute or convalescent COVID-19.

CDR3 region: CASSLGLLPQYTQYF. DNA for the CDR3: TGTGCCAGCAGCTTAGGACTACTCCCCCAATATACGCAGTATTTT. The chain carries TRBV7-3 and TRBJ2-3; possibly TRBD2 for D (6 bases). Germline CDR1 is SGHTA and CDR2 is FQGTGA. This CDR3 region has 15 residues. V lost 2 bases to trimming and J lost 7 bases, with 16 bases between them. The whole variable domain, remainder taken from reference TRBV7-3 and TRBJ2-3, is GAGVSQTPSNKVTEKGKYVELRCDPISGHTALYWYRQSLGQGPEFLIYFQGTGAADDSGLPNDRFFAVRPEGSVSTLKIQRTERGDSAVYLCASSLGLLPQYTQYFGPGTRLTVL.

This clone was counted only a few times. The chain is built from TRBV10-3 and TRBJ1-5, with D unresolved. The CDR3 is made up of 14 amino acids. V lost 6 bases and J 1 base, leaving 10 bases between the germline ends. Germline V lookup: CDR1 ENHRY, CDR2 SYGVKD. The CDR3, as DNA: TGTGCCATCAGGGAGGCACAAAGCAATCAGCCCCAGCATTTT. Encoded protein: CAIREAQSNQPQHF.

The rearrangement joins TRBV7-9 to TRBJ2-1; 9 positions agree with TRBD1. Trimming took 1 base from V and 7 from J; bases not matched to a gene: 8. CDR1 and CDR2 from the germline V gene are SEHNR and FQNEAQ (reference sequence). The CDR3 has 16 amino acids. This chain's CDR3 is CASSLVAGQGRNEQFF. Here the CDR3 DNA reads TGTGCCAGCAGCTTAGTAGCCGGACAGGGGAGGAATGAGCAGTTCTTC.

J is TRBJ1-4 and V is TRBV7-2; D unclear. This CDR3 spans 12 amino acids. V dropped 5 bases and J dropped 8 bases, with 9 bases sitting between them. Germline V gene sequence: CDR1 SGHTA, CDR2 FQGNSA. The CDR3 bases are TGTGCCAGCAGCCCAGCGCGGGAAAAACTGTTTTTT. This sequence encodes CASSPAREKLFF.

This clone was seen a few times. The V call is TRBV19, the J call TRBJ2-3, with 7 bases aligning to TRBD1. Germline lookup yields CDR1 LNHDA and CDR2 SQIVND (reference sequence). Trimming removed 6 bases from V and 3 bases from J; junction bases left unmatched: 6. The CDR3 spans 14 residues. DNA for the CDR3: TGTGCCAGTAGCCCGACAGGGACGACAGATACGCAGTATTTT. Amino acids: CASSPTGTTDTQYF.

V and J are TRBV6-6 and TRBJ1-4; 8 bases match TRBD1. Germline V CDR1 and CDR2: MNHNY, SVGAGI (reference sequence). J lost 7 bases, V lost 11 bases, and 9 bases had no gene match. There are 13 residues in the CDR3. CDR3 protein: CAAHRGRGEKLFF. CDR3 nucleotides: TGTGCCGCACACAGGGGGAGGGGTGAAAAACTGTTTTTT.

This clone came up a few times. The rearrangement links TRBV4-2 to TRBJ2-1; 9 positions agree with TRBD2. With V trimmed by 1 base and J by 3 bases, 7 bases remained unmatched. This CDR3 is built from 17 residues. The V gene's germline CDR1 is LGHNA and CDR2 YNFKEQ. CDR3 in amino acids: CASSQVSAGGLYNEQFF. The CDR3 coding sequence is TGTGCCAGCAGCCAAGTTAGTGCGGGGGGGCTCTACAATGAGCAGTTCTTC.

In this sample, this clone turned up a few times. The gene calls are TRBV29-1 and TRBJ1-1; TRBD1 might be the D (5 bases). From germline, CDR1 is SQVTM and CDR2 ANQGSEA. The germline V and J ends were trimmed by 6 bases and 5 bases, with 13 bases remaining between them. CDR3 size: 12 residues. The CDR3 sequence is CSVGTWGTEAFF. The CDR3 DNA sequence: TGCAGCGTCGGGACTTGGGGAACTGAAGCTTTCTTT.

The chain couples TRBV21-1 to TRBJ2-7; the table's D call, TRBD2, was not checked against the DNA. TRBV21-1 is classified as a pseudogene. CDR3 length: 15 amino acids. The CDR3 DNA reads as TGTGCCAGCAGCAGAGGCGGGGGGCCTAAGTACGAGCAGTACTTC. Translation gives CASSRGGGPKYEQYF.

This clone was counted only a few times. The chain employs TRBV7-9 and TRBJ1-5; 7 bases map to TRBD1. Unmatched junction bases numbered 15, after V lost 4 bases and J lost 6 bases. CDR3 length: 17 residues. Per the germline V gene, CDR1 is SEHNR and CDR2 is FQNEAQ (reference sequence). CDR3 nucleotide sequence: TGTGCCAGCAGCTACGGGACCATAGGGGGCATCCGTCAGCCCCAGCATTTT. Its protein is CASSYGTIGGIRQPQHF.

This rearrangement joins TRBV7-3 to TRBJ2-1, with D possibly matching TRBD2 (5 bases). V was clipped by 1 base and J by 6 bases, with 10 bases between them. The CDR3 consists of 14 residues. Germline V gene sequence: CDR1 SGHTA, CDR2 FQGTGA. In DNA, the CDR3 is TGTGCCAGCAGCTTAAATCCTAGCCTCAATGAGCAGTTCTTC. Its protein is CASSLNPSLNEQFF.

This clone has only a few counts. The genes are TRBV5-1 and TRBJ2-1; 7 bases line up with TRBD1. The germline gives CDR1 SGHRS, CDR2 YFSETQ. Trimming at V came to 0 bases and at J to 0 bases, leaving 9 bases not matched to a gene. The CDR3 loop spans 18 amino acids. This CDR3 is CASSLAKEAGGSYNEQFF. For the CDR3, the DNA is TGCGCCAGCAGCTTGGCCAAGGAGGCAGGGGGCTCCTACAATGAGCAGTTCTTC. Looking up the rest from reference TRBV5-1 and TRBJ2-1 gives the full variable domain: KAGVTQTPRYLIKTRGQQVTLSCSPISGHRSVSWYQQTPGQGLQFLFEYFSETQRNKGNFPGRFSGRQFSNSRSEMNVSTLELGDSALYLCASSLAKEAGGSYNEQFFGPGTRLTVL.

The rearrangement joins TRBV5-1 to TRBJ2-5, with 11 bases fitting TRBD2. The V gene end was trimmed by 7 bases and the J gene end by 2 bases; junction bases not matched to a gene: 7. Germline CDR1 is SGHRS and CDR2 is YFSETQ. This CDR3 has 15 amino acids. The CDR3 loop reads CASLALAGVQETQYF. The CDR3 region has the DNA TGCGCCAGCCTCGCACTAGCGGGGGTTCAAGAGACCCAGTACTTC.

This clone is judged medium-sized. V gene TRBV7-9 combines with J gene TRBJ1-1; D unclear. V was trimmed by 2 bases and J by 5 bases, leaving 6 bases between them. Germline assignment: CDR1 SEHNR and CDR2 FQNEAQ (reference sequence). The CDR3 extends over 12 amino acids. CDR3 DNA sequence: TGTGCCAGCAGCTTACCGGTTACTGAAGCTTTCTTT. Amino acid sequence: CASSLPVTEAFF.

J is TRBJ2-2 and V is TRBV5-6, with a tentative D call TRBD1 (5 bases). Trimming took 7 bases from V and 6 from J, leaving 10 bases between them. The CDR3 has 12 amino acids. The germline CDR1 and CDR2 sequences are SGHDT and YYEEEE. CDR3 protein: CASSRVPGELFF. The DNA for the CDR3 is TGTGCCAGCTCCAGGGTGCCCGGGGAGCTGTTTTTT.